These 28 T cell receptor beta chains were sequenced from one sample in a study of CD8 T cells in ankylosing spondylitis. The study, taken as a whole, reports: It appeared that ankylosing spondylitis blood was characterized by a TCR beta motif of several highly homologous variants.

TCRdb independently ran MiXCR on the 5' RACE reads; one entry per CDR3 protein. The table shows over 400,000 distinct CDR3 sequences, with roughly 26% occurring only once. No cognate antigen is known for these TCRs. The specimen was blood, either unsorted or a sorted T cell fraction (not recorded which). The source is a male donor with ankylosing spondylitis.

The J gene is TRBJ1-1, the V gene TRBV29-1; 7 bases map to TRBD1. Germline loops: CDR1 SQVTM, CDR2 ANQGSEA. This CDR3 spans 14 amino acids. With V trimmed by 6 bases and J by 4 bases, 11 bases remained unmatched. The CDR3: CSVKRTGGITEAFF. The DNA of the CDR3 is TGCAGCGTAAAAAGGACAGGCGGTATCACTGAAGCTTTCTTT.

A few counts support this clonotype. The chain has TRBV6-1 and TRBJ1-1, with 10 bases aligning to TRBD1. The CDR3 sequence is 13 residues long. Germline trimming cut 0 bases from V and 10 bases from J; bases unmatched to any gene: 2. Germline-derived CDR1 and CDR2 are MNHNS and SASEGT. The CDR3 loop is CASSEAWTGGAFF. DNA of the CDR3: TGTGCCAGCAGTGAAGCCTGGACAGGGGGAGCTTTCTTT.

V gene TRBV10-3 combines with J gene TRBJ2-2; 15 positions agree with TRBD2. Losses at the gene ends were 8 bases for V and 1 base for J; bases not matched to a gene: 8. In germline, CDR1 is ENHRY, CDR2 SYGVKD. CDR3 length equals 18 residues. The CDR3 loop reads CAIPAGTSGRQNTGELFF. The CDR3 coding sequence is TGTGCCATCCCTGCCGGGACTAGCGGGAGGCAGAACACCGGGGAGCTGTTTTTT.

This clonotype appeared a few times. The V call is TRBV2, the J call TRBJ2-2; tentative D call: TRBD2 (5 bases). Per the germline V gene, CDR1 is SNHLY and CDR2 is FYNNEI. Trimming stripped 7 bases from V and 3 bases from J, with 12 bases between. This CDR3 contains 14 residues. The CDR3 is CASTARGYTGELFF. CDR3 DNA sequence: TGTGCCAGCACCGCAAGAGGGTACACCGGGGAGCTGTTTTTT.

This clonotype has a handful of counts. The rearrangement uses TRBV5-1 and TRBJ2-5, with D perhaps matching TRBD2 (6 bases). The V gene lost 1 base and the J gene lost 4 bases, with 14 bases spanning the gap. From germline, CDR1 is SGHRS and CDR2 YFSETQ. CDR3 length equals 15 residues. The CDR3 loop reads CASSLIPGAGETQYF. The CDR3 DNA is TGCGCCAGCAGCTTGATCCCGGGAGCAGGAGAGACCCAGTACTTC.

J is TRBJ2-4 and V is TRBV29-1; D unresolved. Trimming stripped 4 bases from V and 1 base from J, with 11 bases between. Germline CDR1 reads SQVTM; CDR2 reads ANQGSEA. The length of the CDR3 is 14 residues. In DNA, the CDR3 is TGCAGCGTTGGGGGTCGTTTGGCCAAAAACATTCAGTACTTC. Translating gives CSVGGRLAKNIQYF.

This clonotype turned up a few times. The gene calls are TRBV10-3 and TRBJ1-5, with TRBD1 identical over 12 bases. This CDR3 is built from 17 residues. The germline V gene encodes CDR1 ENHRY and CDR2 SYGVKD. Unmatched junction bases numbered 6, after V lost 2 bases and J lost 4 bases. In DNA form, the CDR3 reads TGTGCCATCAGTGAGGGGACAGGGGGCGCGGTGAATCAGCCCCAGCATTTT. Amino acids: CAISEGTGGAVNQPQHF.

CDR3 nucleotides: TGTGCCAGCAGCCACCGACTAGCGGATCACGGCACAGATACGCAGTATTTT. Its protein product is CASSHRLADHGTDTQYF. This sequence joins TRBV3-1 and TRBJ2-3, with TRBD2 matching 9 bases. CDR1 LGHDT and CDR2 YNNKEL come from the germline V gene (reference sequence). The CDR3 totals 17 residues. After removal of 3 bases from V and 1 base from J, the junction contained 8 bases not matched to a gene.

This clonotype was counted between two and nine times. The chain recombines TRBV24-1 with TRBJ1-5; D is undetermined. The germline V gene has CDR1 KGHDR and CDR2 SFDVKD. The CDR3 covers 12 residues. V dropped 3 bases and J dropped 3 bases, with 2 bases sitting between them. CDR3 in amino acids: CATSDTNQPQHF. Written as DNA, the CDR3 is TGTGCCACCAGTGATACCAATCAGCCCCAGCATTTT.

A few counts support this clonotype. The V call is TRBV29-1, the J call TRBJ1-1, with no clear D. This CDR3 is built from 13 residues. V shed 3 bases and J shed 1 base, with 9 bases lying between them. Germline V gives CDR1 SQVTM, CDR2 ANQGSEA. The CDR3 DNA is TGCAGCGTTGAGATGGCAGAGAACACTGAAGCTTTCTTT. Translating gives CSVEMAENTEAFF. The whole variable domain, remainder taken from reference TRBV29-1 and TRBJ1-1, is SAVISQKPSRDICQRGTSLTIQCQVDSQVTMMFWYRQQPGQSLTLIATANQGSEATYESGFVIDKFPISRPNLTFSTLTVSNMSPEDSSIYLCSVEMAENTEAFFGQGTRLTVV.

This clonotype was seen a single time. The rearrangement joins TRBV20-1 to TRBJ2-2; maybe TRBD2 (5 bases). V dropped 0 bases and J dropped 8 bases, with 16 bases sitting between them. The CDR3 extends over 15 amino acids. Germline V gives CDR1 DFQATT, CDR2 SNEGSKA (reference sequence). The CDR3 spells CSARDPRGPGGELFF. For the CDR3, the DNA is TGCAGTGCTAGAGATCCGCGAGGGCCTGGGGGGGAGCTGTTTTTT.

V and J are TRBV20-1 and TRBJ1-1; D is undetermined. The CDR3 has 13 amino acids. Germline CDR1 reads DFQATT; CDR2 reads SNEGSKA (reference sequence). The V gene lost 6 bases and the J gene lost 1 base, with 12 bases spanning the gap. In DNA form, the CDR3 reads TGCAGTGCCACTGACGGGTCGAACACTGAAGCTTTCTTT. It translates to CSATDGSNTEAFF.

This clonotype occurred a few times. The V call is TRBV7-8, the J call TRBJ2-7; D could derive from TRBD1 or TRBD2 (5 bases each). The CDR3 sequence is 16 residues long. Germline V lookup: CDR1 SGHVS, CDR2 FQNEAQ. Trimming pared 5 bases from V and 0 bases from J, leaving 17 bases between. In nucleotides, the CDR3 is TGTGCCAGCAGCACACGACTCCGGGGCGACTCCTACGAGCAGTACTTC. Translated: CASSTRLRGDSYEQYF.

This rearrangement joins TRBV7-2 to TRBJ1-4, with 7 bases that match TRBD1. The V gene end was trimmed by 4 bases and the J gene end by 4 bases; junction bases not matched to a gene: 6. The CDR3 spans 15 residues. The germline CDR1 and CDR2 sequences are SGHTA and FQGNSA. DNA of the CDR3: TGTGCCAGCAGCTCCAGGACAGGCAATAATGAAAAACTGTTTTTT. Protein: CASSSRTGNNEKLFF.

The V call is TRBV24-1, the J call TRBJ2-1; TRBD2 aligns across 12 bases. Germline V gene lookup returns CDR1 KGHDR and CDR2 SFDVKD. V was pared by 4 bases and J by 8 bases, with 5 bases of the junction left unmatched. The CDR3 covers 15 residues. The CDR3 coding sequence is TGTGCCACCAGTGACCAGACTAGCGGGAGCTATGAGCAGTTCTTC. This translates into CATSDQTSGSYEQFF.

The rearrangement links TRBV7-2 to TRBJ2-5; TRBD2 agrees at 11 bases. Germline assignment: CDR1 SGHTA and CDR2 FQGNSA. The CDR3 is 17 amino acids. The trim removed 5 bases at V and 4 bases at J, leaving 12 bases unmatched. The DNA for the CDR3 is TGTGCCAGCAGCCTAGTTAGCGGGAGGGCCTTGGTAGAGACCCAGTACTTC. Residues: CASSLVSGRALVETQYF.

This clonotype was counted many times. This rearrangement joins TRBV12-3 or TRBV12-4 to TRBJ2-7; perhaps TRBD2 as D (6 bases). This CDR3 is 15 amino acids long. With 3 bases removed from V and 0 bases from J, the gap between germline ends came to 12 bases. In nucleotides, the CDR3 is TGTGCCAGCAGTTTTCTAGCGTCGAGCTCCTACGAGCAGTACTTC. Its protein product is CASSFLASSSYEQYF.

In its sample, this clonotype was seen many times. The V call is TRBV14, the J call TRBJ1-6; D is ambiguous. There are 13 residues in the CDR3. The V gene's germline CDR1 is SGHDN and CDR2 FVKESK. Trimming left V 4 bases short and J 7 bases short, with 8 bases between. The CDR3 loop is CASSPRTNSPLHF. CDR3 sequence (DNA): TGTGCCAGCAGCCCTAGGACGAATTCACCCCTCCACTTT.

This clonotype showed up just a few times. The genes are TRBV2 and TRBJ1-1; no reliable D call. CDR3 length equals 13 residues. Trimming took off 5 bases at V and 0 bases at J, with 7 bases between the two ends. CDR1 SNHLY and CDR2 FYNNEI come from the germline V gene. DNA of the CDR3: TGTGCCAGCAGTCCCTCCTTGAACACTGAAGCTTTCTTT. Translation gives CASSPSLNTEAFF.

CDR3 nucleotides: TGTGCCAGCAGCCAAGATCGTACCCTTCATACGCAGTATTTT. This translates into CASSQDRTLHTQYF. V gene TRBV3-1 combines with J gene TRBJ2-3; D unresolved. Trimming left V 0 bases short and J 7 bases short, with 11 bases between. CDR1 is LGHDT and CDR2 is YNNKEL in the germline V gene (reference sequence). The CDR3 is 14 residues long.

This clonotype appeared a few times. This chain uses TRBV7-2 with TRBJ1-3; no definite D call. The CDR3 runs 16 residues. CDR1 is SGHTA, CDR2 FQGNSA, per germline. Trimming removed 1 base from V and 0 bases from J, with 10 bases in between. CDR3 sequence (DNA): TGTGCCAGCAGCTTAGTTTCAGGAAACTCTGGAAACACCATATATTTT. It is translated as CASSLVSGNSGNTIYF. Combining the CDR3 with reference TRBV7-2 and TRBJ1-3 gives the whole variable domain GAGVSQSPSNKVTEKGKDVELRCDPISGHTALYWYRQSLGQGLEFLIYFQGNSAPDKSGLPSDRFSAERTGGSVSTLTIQRTQQEDSAVYLCASSLVSGNSGNTIYFGEGSWLTVV.

V usage is TRBV3-1 and J usage is TRBJ2-3; 7 bases are shared with TRBD1. The CDR3 consists of 14 residues. Looked up from germline, CDR1 is LGHDT and CDR2 is YNNKEL (reference sequence). V lost 3 bases to trimming and J lost 2 bases; unmatched junction nucleotides: 2. The CDR3 DNA reads TGTGCCAGCAGCCAGACAGGGAACACAGATACGCAGTATTTT. This codes for CASSQTGNTDTQYF.

This rearrangement joins TRBV29-1 to TRBJ1-1; no reliable D call. The CDR3 runs 14 residues. V was cut by 1 base and J by 1 base, with 10 bases left in between. Germline-derived CDR1 and CDR2 are SQVTM and ANQGSEA. CDR3 sequence reads: CSVEGRASNTEAFF. The CDR3 DNA is TGCAGCGTTGAAGGACGGGCGTCGAACACTGAAGCTTTCTTT.

This clonotype has a count of ten or more. The chain uses TRBV6-1 and TRBJ2-3; TRBD2 matches 16 bases. Germline V gives CDR1 MNHNS, CDR2 SASEGT. This CDR3 spans 18 amino acids. V lost 6 bases and J lost 3; bases outside the gene matches: 9. CDR3 in DNA: TGTGCCAGCAGCAGGGGACTAGCGGGAGGGCCGGGAACAGATACGCAGTATTTT. As protein: CASSRGLAGGPGTDTQYF.

The chain has TRBV7-8 and TRBJ2-7; 11 bases align to TRBD1. CDR3 length: 16 residues. The germline CDR1 and CDR2 sequences are SGHVS and FQNEAQ. Trimming at V came to 8 bases and at J to 1 base, leaving 10 bases not matched to a gene. The CDR3 DNA sequence: TGTGCCAGCTTGGACAGGGGGCACCTCGGGTCCTACGAGCAGTACTTC. It translates to CASLDRGHLGSYEQYF.

This clonotype was counted between two and nine times. This chain connects TRBV3-1 to TRBJ2-7; D is unclear. V was shortened by 4 bases and J by 3 bases, with 16 bases between the two germline ends. Germline-derived CDR1 and CDR2 are LGHDT and YNNKEL (reference sequence). This CDR3 region has 15 residues. As DNA, the CDR3 is TGTGCCAGCAGCCCCGGCCTTCGAAACCTCTACGAGCAGTACTTC. It encodes CASSPGLRNLYEQYF.

The CDR3: CASSLGLAGRSDTQYF. DNA for the CDR3: TGTGCCAGCAGCTTGGGGCTAGCGGGGCGCTCGGATACGCAGTATTTT. The chain carries TRBV5-4 and TRBJ2-3; 9 nucleotides align to TRBD2. CDR3 length: 16 residues. Germline values: CDR1 SGHNT, CDR2 YYREEE (reference sequence). V gave up 0 bases and J gave up 6 bases; unmatched junction bases: 8.

This clonotype was observed a handful of times. The chain links TRBV2 to TRBJ2-1; D unclear. The germline CDR1 and CDR2 sequences are SNHLY and FYNNEI. Trimming removed 1 base from V and 8 bases from J, with 6 bases in between. CDR3 length: 12 residues. CDR3 DNA: TGTGCCAGCAGTGAAGAGTTATATGAGCAGTTCTTC. Its protein is CASSEELYEQFF.